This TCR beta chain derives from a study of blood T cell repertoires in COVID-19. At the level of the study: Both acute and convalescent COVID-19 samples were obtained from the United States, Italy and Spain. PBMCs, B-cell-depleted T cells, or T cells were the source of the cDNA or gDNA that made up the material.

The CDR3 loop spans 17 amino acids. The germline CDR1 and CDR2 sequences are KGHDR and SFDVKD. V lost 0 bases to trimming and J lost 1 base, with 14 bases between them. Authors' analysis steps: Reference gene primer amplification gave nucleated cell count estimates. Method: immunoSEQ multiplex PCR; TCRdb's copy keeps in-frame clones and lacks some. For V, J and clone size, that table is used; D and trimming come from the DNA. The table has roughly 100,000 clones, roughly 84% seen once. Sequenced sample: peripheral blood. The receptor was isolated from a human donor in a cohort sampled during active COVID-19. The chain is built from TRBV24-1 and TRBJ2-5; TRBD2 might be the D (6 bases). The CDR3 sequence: CATSDLKGSGGQETQYF. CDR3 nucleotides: TGTGCCACCAGTGATTTGAAGGGTAGCGGAGGCCAAGAGACCCAGTACTTC.